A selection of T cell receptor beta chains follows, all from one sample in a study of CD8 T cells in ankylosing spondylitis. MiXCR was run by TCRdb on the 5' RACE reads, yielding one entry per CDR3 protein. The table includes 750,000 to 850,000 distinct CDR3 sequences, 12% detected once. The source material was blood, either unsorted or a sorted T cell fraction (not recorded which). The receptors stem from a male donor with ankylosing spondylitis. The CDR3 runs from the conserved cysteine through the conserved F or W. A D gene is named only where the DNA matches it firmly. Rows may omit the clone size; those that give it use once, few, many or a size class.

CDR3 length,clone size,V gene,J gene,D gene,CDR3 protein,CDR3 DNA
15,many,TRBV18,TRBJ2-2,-,CASSPQGSNTGELFF,TGTGCCAGCTCACCGCAGGGTTCGAACACCGGGGAGCTGTTTTTT
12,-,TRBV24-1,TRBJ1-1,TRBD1,CATRDRDTEAFF,TGTGCCACCCGGGACAGGGACACTGAAGCTTTCTTT
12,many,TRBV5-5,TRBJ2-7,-,CASSLGLGEQYF,TGTGCCAGCAGCTTGGGACTGGGCGAGCAGTACTTC
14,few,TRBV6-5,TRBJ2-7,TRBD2,CASSYGLAGGEQYF,TGTGCCAGCAGTTACGGACTAGCGGGAGGAGAGCAGTACTTC
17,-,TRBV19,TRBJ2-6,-,CASSKWGQSSGANVLTF,TGTGCCAGTAGTAAGTGGGGTCAGAGCTCTGGGGCCAACGTCCTGACTTTC
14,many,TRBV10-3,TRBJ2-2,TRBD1,CAIRDRVNTGELFF,TGTGCCATCAGGGACAGGGTCAACACCGGGGAGCTGTTTTTT
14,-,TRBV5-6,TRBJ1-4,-,CASSSLRSNEKLFF,TGTGCCAGCAGCTCTCTTCGTAGTAATGAAAAACTGTTTTTT
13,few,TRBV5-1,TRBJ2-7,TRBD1,CASRQGSTYEQYF,TGCGCCAGTCGACAGGGGTCAACCTACGAGCAGTACTTC
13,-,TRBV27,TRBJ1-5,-,CASRYSGNQPQHF,TGTGCCAGCAGATACAGCGGCAATCAGCCCCAGCATTTT
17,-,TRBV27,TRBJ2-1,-,CASSFETSHRWVYEQFF,TGTGCCAGCAGTTTCGAGACTAGTCATCGGTGGGTCTACGAGCAGTTCTTC
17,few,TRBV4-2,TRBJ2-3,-,CASSQAPRDGSTDTQYF,TGTGCCAGCAGCCAAGCCCCGAGGGACGGAAGCACAGATACGCAGTATTTT
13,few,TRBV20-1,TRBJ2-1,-,CSAAGLHYNEQFF,TGCAGTGCGGCGGGGCTACACTACAATGAGCAGTTCTTC
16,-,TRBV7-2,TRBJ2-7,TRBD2,CASSLVPLAGGHEQYF,TGTGCCAGCAGCTTAGTCCCACTAGCGGGAGGTCACGAGCAGTACTTC
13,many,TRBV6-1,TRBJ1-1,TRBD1,CAVRDRESTEAFF,TGTGCCGTACGGGACAGGGAGAGCACTGAAGCTTTCTTT
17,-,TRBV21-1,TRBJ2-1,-,CASSSANSYGGDNEQFF,TGTGCCAGCAGCTCAGCTAACTCTTACGGGGGGGACAATGAGCAGTTCTTC
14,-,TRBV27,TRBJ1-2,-,CASSLWGSLGGYTF,TGTGCCAGCAGTTTATGGGGTAGCCTGGGCGGCTACACCTTC
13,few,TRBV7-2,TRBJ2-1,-,CASSPVPPNEQFF,TGTGCCAGCAGCCCCGTACCCCCTAATGAGCAGTTCTTC
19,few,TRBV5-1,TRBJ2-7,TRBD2,CASSRGGLAARRSSYEQYF,TGCGCCAGCAGCCGGGGGGGACTAGCGGCCCGGCGCAGCTCCTACGAGCAGTACTTC
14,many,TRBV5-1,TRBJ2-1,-,CASSLRDNIDEQFF,TGCGCCAGCAGCTTGAGGGACAATATCGATGAGCAGTTCTTC
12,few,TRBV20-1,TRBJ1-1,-,CSAREAAAEAFF,TGCAGTGCTAGAGAGGCGGCAGCTGAAGCTTTCTTT
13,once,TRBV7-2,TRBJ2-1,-,CASQRGTYNEQFF,TGTGCCAGCCAACGCGGGACGTACAATGAGCAGTTCTTC
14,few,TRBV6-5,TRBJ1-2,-,CASSWTWRNYGYTF,TGTGCCAGCAGTTGGACCTGGCGTAACTATGGCTACACCTTC
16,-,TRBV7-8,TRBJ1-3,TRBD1,CASSPRRQGYSHTIYF,TGTGCCAGCAGCCCCCGGAGACAGGGTTATTCGCACACCATATATTTT
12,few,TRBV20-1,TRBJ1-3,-,CSALRSGNTIYF,TGCAGTGCGTTGCGCTCTGGAAACACCATATATTTT
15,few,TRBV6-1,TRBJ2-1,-,CASRTSRGQYNEQFF,TGTGCCAGCAGGACTAGCAGGGGGCAATACAATGAGCAGTTCTTC
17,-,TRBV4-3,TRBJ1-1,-,CASSQRAQGPMNTEAFF,TGCGCCAGCAGCCAGCGAGCACAGGGACCCATGAACACTGAAGCTTTCTTT
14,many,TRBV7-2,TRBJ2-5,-,CASSLVSAQETQYF,TGTGCCAGCAGCTTAGTTTCGGCCCAAGAGACCCAGTACTTC
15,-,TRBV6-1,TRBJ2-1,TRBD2,CASSRGLAGRNEQFF,TGTGCCAGCAGTCGCGGACTAGCGGGACGAAATGAGCAGTTCTTC
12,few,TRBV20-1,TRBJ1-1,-,CSAKNKNTEAFF,TGCAGTGCAAAAAATAAGAACACTGAAGCTTTCTTT
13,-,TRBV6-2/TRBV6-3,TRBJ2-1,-,CASSPRWSVEQFF,TGTGCCAGCAGCCCCAGATGGAGCGTTGAGCAGTTCTTC
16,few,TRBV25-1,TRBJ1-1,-,CASSVIRRGLNTEAFF,TGTGCCAGCAGTGTAATCCGCAGGGGATTGAACACTGAAGCTTTCTTT
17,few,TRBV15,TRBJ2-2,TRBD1,CATSRATGTGFDGELFF,TGTGCCACCAGCAGGGCCACCGGGACAGGGTTCGACGGGGAGCTGTTTTTT
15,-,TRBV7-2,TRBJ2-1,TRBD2,CASRKAGGGYNEQFF,TGTGCCAGCAGAAAGGCGGGAGGGGGGTACAATGAGCAGTTCTTC
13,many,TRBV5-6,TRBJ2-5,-,CASSWDLTETQYF,TGTGCCAGCAGCTGGGACCTGACAGAGACCCAGTACTTC
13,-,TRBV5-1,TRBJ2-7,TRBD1,CASQGQASYEQYF,TGCGCCAGTCAGGGACAGGCATCCTACGAGCAGTACTTC
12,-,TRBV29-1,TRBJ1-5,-,CSAGGRNQPQHF,TGCAGCGCGGGGGGACGGAATCAGCCCCAGCATTTT
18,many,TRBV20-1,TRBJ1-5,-,CSARRPGGGSTRGQPQHF,TGCAGTGCTAGACGTCCGGGGGGCGGCAGTACCCGCGGTCAGCCCCAGCATTTT
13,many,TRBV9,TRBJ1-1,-,CASSAQTGTEAFF,TGTGCCAGCAGCGCCCAAACGGGCACTGAAGCTTTCTTT
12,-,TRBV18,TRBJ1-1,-,CASSEWNTEAFF,TGTGCCAGCTCAGAATGGAACACTGAAGCTTTCTTT
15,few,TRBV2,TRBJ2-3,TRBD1,CASTPDRGNTDTQYF,TGTGCCAGCACCCCGGACAGGGGAAACACAGATACGCAGTATTTT
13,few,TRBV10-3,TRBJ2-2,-,CAISESGVGELFF,TGTGCCATCAGTGAGTCGGGAGTCGGGGAGCTGTTTTTT
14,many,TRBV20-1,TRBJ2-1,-,CSARRGGPYNEQFF,TGCAGTGCTAGACGGGGAGGACCTTACAATGAGCAGTTCTTC
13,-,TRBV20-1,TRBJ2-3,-,CSGGVRVPDTQYF,TGCAGTGGAGGAGTACGAGTCCCAGATACGCAGTATTTT
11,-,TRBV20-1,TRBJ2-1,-,CSARAGRGQPF,TGCAGTGCTAGAGCGGGGAGGGGACAGCCTTTC